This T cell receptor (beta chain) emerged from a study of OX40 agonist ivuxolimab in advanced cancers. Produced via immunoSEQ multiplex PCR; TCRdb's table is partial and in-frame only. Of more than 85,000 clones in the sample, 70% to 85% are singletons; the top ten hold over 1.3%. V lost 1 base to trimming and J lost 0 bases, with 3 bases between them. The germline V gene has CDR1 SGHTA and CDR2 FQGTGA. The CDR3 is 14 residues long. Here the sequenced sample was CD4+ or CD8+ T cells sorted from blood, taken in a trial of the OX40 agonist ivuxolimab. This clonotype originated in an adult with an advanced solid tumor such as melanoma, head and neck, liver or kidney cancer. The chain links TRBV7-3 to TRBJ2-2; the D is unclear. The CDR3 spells CASSLSTNTGELFF. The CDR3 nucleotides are TGTGCCAGCAGCTTAAGTACGAACACCGGGGAGCTGTTTTTT.